This record concerns one T cell receptor (beta chain) sequence. Its antigen has not been determined. The sample holds no much larger clone one base away, and base qualities are not on file. The CDR3 has 14 amino acids, counting the end cysteine and phenylalanine. Kept here is only the CDR3 DNA, which spans 42 bases and is read in frame from base 1. Between the V and J ends, shortened by 5 bases and 2 bases respectively, the junction contains 13 bases. Reading the germline V gene gives CDR1 SGHRS and CDR2 YFSETQ. The cohort consisted of approximately 690 healthy bone marrow donors. Cohort members were all nominally healthy when sampled, although unrecorded immune exposures were likely present. CMV serostatus was positive for 289 and negative for about 50% of the roughly 670 cohort members, and was not recorded for this donor. Every donor gave a peripheral blood sample, and the peripheral blood mononuclear cells from that sample were used for TCR beta sequencing. Genomic DNA was extracted from the blood cell samples with the Qiagen DNeasy Blood Extraction Kit.

This specimen belongs to a study of cytomegalovirus exposure and HLA in healthy donors (dated 2017 in TCRdb). In terms of the full investigation: An earlier analysis of approximately 640 of the donors reported 250 to 300 Gb of sequence data and some 120 million unique TCR beta sequences from approximately 180 million T cells. An early release covering roughly 580 HLA-typed donors comprised about 300 gigabases of sequencing data and approximately 85 million unique TCR sequences. Of the 398 genotyped donors, 81% fell in the genetic ancestry cluster associated with self-reported Caucasian donors. The aim of the study was to test whether cataloging public T cell receptors could identify signatures of past pathogen exposure. Using immunosequencing, the study profiled T cell repertoires from 640 or so subjects and related those repertoires to cytomegalovirus serostatus. A separate validation cohort of over 95 different subjects was used in addition to the approximately 610-subject first cohort. High-throughput TCR immunosequencing, statistical association of individual TCRs with disease status, and machine learning were combined to predict cytomegalovirus infection status. To study patterns of TCR occurrence, a later analysis re-analyzed previously published TCR beta repertoires from several hundred donors and added high-resolution HLA genotyping. Rather than using new phenotypic data, the later analysis identified candidate immune exposures from TCR beta sequences and from how often those sequences occurred across donors. To decide whether each TCR beta V gene segment behaved as functional or pseudogenic, an earlier analysis of over 500 of the donors relied on high-throughput TCR beta sequencing. Donor age, sex, ethnicity and CMV serostatus were collected together with the repertoire data. Genome-wide SNP genotypes for about three fifths of the roughly 670 donors were used in a later genetic analysis, which treated that subset as a discovery cohort. All discovery cohort repertoires had been generated on a single sequencing platform. Class I and class II HLA loci were covered by the typing at four-digit resolution. The number of typed donors differed by locus: 629-630 for A, B, C, DRB1 and DQB1; 500 to 550 for DQA1; 606 for DPA1; and some 450 for DPB1. Roughly 5 DR-DQ haplotypes were handled as single units for association and clustering, since linkage in the cohort was strong. Among under 450 genotyped donors of the cohort, an average of approximately 240,000 unique TCR beta nucleotide sequences were sequenced per donor, about a sixth of them non-productive. Overall study results and their limits: Compared with equally common non-associated chains, HLA-associated TCR beta chains in a later analysis were more clonally expanded and had lower generation probabilities. The authors suggested that the approach could potentially be extended to other disease states and immunological phenotypes. A later analysis associated some 17,000 TCR beta sequences with specific HLA alleles at a false discovery rate of 0.05. Presence/absence analyses assumed roughly uniform sequencing depth across donors, an assumption that may not hold. In vitro tests confirmed that three of the cytomegalovirus-associated TCR beta chains recognize cytomegalovirus antigens. Correlated functional status among segregating V segments might be attributable to linkage disequilibrium, but an unknown experimental factor could not be ruled out. Strong co-occurrence of HLA alleles, especially DR and DQ, made assigning TCR associations to individual alleles difficult. Because some donors lacked HLA typing at each locus, the association tests relied only on the typed subset. Broadly in line with IMGT annotations, most TCR beta V segments showed up in productive rearrangements about 87% or about 30% of the time in an earlier analysis of 450 to 600 of the donors. In a later analysis, most CMV-associated TCR beta chains were found to appear HLA-restricted, with HLA associations seemingly driven largely by CMV exposure. CMV serostatus was the only immune exposure information available for the cohort. Only TCR beta chains were sequenced in this cohort, and the absence of alpha or paired-chain data limited detectable features. The classifier was reported to diagnose cytomegalovirus status with high specificity and sensitivity in both the original and validation cohorts. Because the 87-base-pair reads could not distinguish some IMGT-functional V segments, including TRBV6-2 and TRBV6-3, those segments were excluded. A group of highly shared sequence variants was considered likely to be a technical artifact of the sequencing pipeline. While some public TCRs were present in many individuals, most TCR sequences turned up only very rarely across donors. In a later analysis, TCR association rates were found to vary across HLA loci, with the most associated TCRs seen for DRB1 alleles and the fewest for HLA-C alleles. Compared with the 666-donor mean, donors in an Asian-associated ancestry cluster had fewer N-insertions in productive TCRs, according to a later genetic analysis. In a later genetic analysis, a missense DCLRE1C variant was associated with V-gene and J-gene trimming of TCR beta chains, and the association was replicated in an independent cohort. A further reported finding was that TCR beta sequences accurately predicted the HLA-A and HLA-B alleles for most subjects in the first cohort. A later analysis reported that several top co-occurrence clusters appeared linked to parvovirus B19, influenza, CMV and Epstein-Barr virus. The study gave a list of around 170 TCR beta chains associated with cytomegalovirus. Because counts were too low, approximately 15 rarely observed V segments, including chromosome 9 orphons, were excluded from the earlier analysis of roughly 580 of the donors.

The library was obtained by the immunoSEQ multiplex PCR assay. For the multiplex PCR, a mixture combining 60 forward primers for TCR Vbeta segments and 13 reverse primers for TCR Jbeta segments was used. The CDR3 region of rearranged TCR beta genes was amplified from genomic DNA with a multiplex PCR assay. The Illumina HiSeq System was used to sequence the amplified TCR beta libraries as 87-base-pair reads. The study's processing was this. A later analysis tallied around 82 million unique TCR beta chains across the 700 or so repertoires, and around 10 million of those chains were shared by two or more donors. To remove PCR and sequencing errors, raw reads were error-corrected and collapsed into unique sequences using a nearest-neighbor algorithm that merged closely related sequences. V, D and J gene segments were assigned by aligning CDR3 sequences to IMGT reference sequences. For a sequence to be retained, at least a six-nucleotide match to both a V gene segment and a J gene segment was required. Rearrangements were called productive when the CDR3 lacked stop codons and stayed in frame with V and J; all others were non-productive. CDR3 was defined according to IMGT convention as the region running from the second conserved V-encoded cysteine to the conserved J-encoded phenylalanine. In an earlier analysis of 587 of the donors, sequences lacking an unambiguous match to a single V gene segment were excluded. In an earlier analysis of approximately 590 of the donors, V segments were called functional above 56.7% productive rearrangements and were called segregating when the between-donor standard deviation exceeded 5%. A statistical classification framework was developed to diagnose cytomegalovirus status using the catalog of TCR beta chain sequences. V and J gene assignment, in a later analysis, came from comparing TCR nucleotide sequences with IMGT/GENE-DB human TR gene sequences. The TCRdist pipeline was used in a later analysis to assign CDR3 sequences and most-parsimonious VDJ recombination scenarios. In a later analysis, each TCR beta chain was defined by its CDR3 amino acid sequence together with its V-gene family, and reads lacking a unique V-gene family were excluded. A later analysis removed 550 to 650 highly shared, low-generation-probability nucleotide sequences to deal with suspected cross-contamination and a sequencing artifact. In a later analysis, a clonal expansion index was calculated for each public chain from normalized within-repertoire ranks of inferred template counts. In a later analysis, generation probabilities were computed with a VDJ recombination model fitted to out-of-frame rearrangements, and the resulting probabilities were checked against IGoR. A later analysis scored TCR-TCR, TCR-HLA and TCR-CMV co-occurrence with hypergeometric tests, applying a repertoire-size bias correction to TCR pairs. In a later analysis, false discovery rates were estimated by permuting HLA or CMV assignments 20 times. In a later analysis, co-occurring TCRs were grouped using DBSCAN, and TCRdist sequence similarity was added for clustering within HLA-allele-positive subsets. For co-occurrence clustering, repertoires with fewer than 30,000 or more than 120,000 public chains were excluded, along with 5 or 6 repertoires with anomalous nucleotide sharing. What TCRdb holds here is the immuneACCESS table cut down to in-frame rearrangements. Part of the clones is not present; checked against another copy, under half of the missing clones reflect an unresolved V gene, and the others are unexplained. The DNA was the basis for D and trimming; V, J and clone size are from that table. The sample profile shows roughly 150,000 clones; 80% of them were found once. The ten most abundant clones make up over 4% of the sample.

Material: PBMCs. The TCR originated in a man aged 30 to 39 in good health. The chain is assembled from TRBV5-1 and TRBJ1-1; the best D guess is TRBD1, with 6 bases matching. The base sequence is TGCGCCAGCAGTCCCCGGGGGGCTAACACTGAAGCTTTCTTT. Its protein reads: CASSPRGANTEAFF.